A selection of T cell receptor beta chains follows, all from one sample in a study of blood T cell repertoires in COVID-19. The assay was immunoSEQ multiplex PCR, and TCRdb's table has in-frame clones only and misses some. The table shows about 90,000 clones, with around four fifths occurring only once. The specimen was peripheral blood. These receptors were taken from a woman in her seventies with active or convalescent COVID-19. The CDR3 runs from the conserved cysteine through the conserved F or W. D genes are given only for firm matches. Clone size is stated in some rows and not others, as once, few, many or a class when expanded.

D gene	clone size	V gene	J gene	CDR3 protein	CDR3 DNA
TRBD2	NA	TRBV28	TRBJ2-3	CASSSTSGGDTQYF	TGTGCCAGCAGTTCTACTAGCGGGGGGGATACGCAGTATTTT
NA	NA	TRBV4-1	TRBJ1-4	CATQNAVREEKLFF	TGCGCCACTCAGAACGCGGTCAGGGAAGAAAAACTGTTTTTT
NA	once	TRBV6-1	TRBJ1-4	CASSANSGIPTGKLFF	TGTGCCAGCAGTGCTAATTCCGGGATCCCAACGGGAAAACTGTTTTTT
NA	NA	TRBV3-1/TRBV3-2	TRBJ2-7	CASSQVIYEQYF	TGTGCCAGCAGCCAAGTTATCTACGAGCAGTACTTC
NA	NA	TRBV21-1	TRBJ2-1	CASSKGLAGAYNEQFF	TGTGCCAGCAGCAAAGGCTTAGCGGGAGCCTACAATGAGCAGTTCTTC
NA	NA	TRBV2	TRBJ1-2	CASSEFSGGVYGYTF	TGTGCCAGCAGTGAATTTTCAGGAGGGGTCTATGGCTACACCTTC
NA	NA	TRBV4-1	TRBJ1-3	CASSQQLLSGNTIYF	TGCGCCAGCAGCCAACAACTGCTCTCTGGAAACACCATATATTTT
NA	NA	TRBV27	TRBJ2-7	CASSSNRKYEQYF	TGTGCCAGCAGTTCGAACAGAAAATACGAGCAGTACTTC
NA	NA	TRBV7-9	TRBJ2-3	CASSPKRADTQYF	TGTGCCAGCAGCCCTAAGCGCGCAGATACGCAGTATTTT
NA	NA	TRBV28	TRBJ1-1	CASSRQVNTEAFF	TGTGCCAGCAGTAGACAGGTGAACACTGAAGCTTTCTTT
NA	NA	TRBV11-2	TRBJ2-5	CASSSTRGEETQYF	TGTGCCAGCAGCTCGACTAGAGGTGAAGAGACCCAGTACTTC
NA	NA	TRBV4-1	TRBJ1-2	CASSQDWGGGYTF	TGCGCCAGCAGCCAAGACTGGGGAGGTGGCTACACCTTC
NA	once	TRBV28	TRBJ2-1	CASTPLESYNEQFF	TGTGCCAGCACCCCACTCGAGAGCTACAATGAGCAGTTCTTC
TRBD1	NA	TRBV7-2	TRBJ1-6	CASSLEGDRRPLHF	TGTGCCAGCAGCTTAGAGGGGGACAGGCGGCCCCTCCACTTT
TRBD2	NA	TRBV7-9	TRBJ2-7	CASRGSGGQVDEQYF	TGTGCCAGCAGGGGCTCGGGGGGGCAAGTCGACGAGCAGTACTTC
NA	NA	TRBV12-3/TRBV12-4	TRBJ1-4	CASLPSGGEKLFF	TGTGCCAGCCTGCCGTCGGGGGGTGAAAAACTGTTTTTT
NA	once	TRBV20-1	TRBJ1-2	CSASGELQGRGGYTF	TGCAGTGCTAGTGGGGAATTACAGGGAAGGGGTGGCTACACCTTC
TRBD1	NA	TRBV5-1	TRBJ2-5	CASSLGRTGGQETQYF	TGCGCCAGCAGCTTGGGGAGGACAGGGGGCCAAGAGACCCAGTACTTC
NA	NA	TRBV18	TRBJ1-2	CASSPVAGKNYGYTF	TGTGCCAGCTCACCAGTAGCAGGGAAGAACTATGGCTACACCTTC
NA	NA	TRBV4-3	TRBJ2-1	CASSQYRQYEQFF	TGCGCCAGCAGCCAATACAGGCAGTACGAGCAGTTCTTC
NA	NA	TRBV7-2	TRBJ2-2	CASSLSGLWTGELFF	TGTGCCAGCAGCTTATCGGGGTTGTGGACCGGGGAGCTGTTTTTT
TRBD1	NA	TRBV18	TRBJ1-1	CASSPTGVGTEAFF	TGTGCCAGCTCACCGACAGGGGTGGGCACTGAAGCTTTCTTT
NA	once	TRBV27	TRBJ1-2	CASSPHGGNYGYTF	TGTGCCAGCAGTCCCCATGGGGGGAACTATGGCTACACCTTC
NA	once	TRBV6-2/TRBV6-3	TRBJ1-1	CASSYSGRRLNTEAFF	TGTGCCAGCAGTTACTCGGGCAGGAGGTTGAACACTGAAGCTTTCTTT
TRBD1	NA	TRBV18	TRBJ1-2	CASSPPGTGGLGYTF	TGTGCCAGCTCACCACCGGGGACAGGGGGGCTTGGCTACACCTTC
TRBD1	NA	TRBV5-1	TRBJ2-2	CASSLVSRQGAPTGELFF	TGCGCCAGCAGCTTGGTATCGCGACAGGGGGCGCCGACCGGGGAGCTGTTTTTT
NA	NA	TRBV5-1	TRBJ2-5	CASSLGEARVLETQYF	TGCGCCAGCAGCTTGGGAGAGGCCAGGGTTTTGGAGACCCAGTACTTC
NA	NA	TRBV6-5	TRBJ2-5	CASSVVIPHQETQYF	TGTGCCAGCAGCGTAGTTATACCTCACCAAGAGACCCAGTACTTC
NA	NA	TRBV5-1	TRBJ1-1	CASSLDGRANTEAFF	TGCGCCAGCAGCTTAGATGGCAGGGCAAACACTGAAGCTTTCTTT
NA	NA	TRBV19	TRBJ2-3	CASSIGRESDTQYF	TGTGCCAGTAGTATCGGCCGGGAATCAGATACGCAGTATTTT
TRBD1	once	TRBV4-3	TRBJ1-4	CASSQWTGGGEKLFF	TGCGCCAGCAGCCAATGGACAGGGGGAGGAGAAAAACTGTTTTTT
NA	NA	TRBV12-2	TRBJ2-5	CASRWAGKRGVETQYF	TGTGCAAGTCGCTGGGCCGGTAAAAGGGGTGTGGAGACCCAGTACTTC
TRBD1	NA	TRBV6-5	TRBJ1-1	CASSQGTGAFF	TGTGCCAGCAGCCAGGGGACAGGGGCTTTCTTT
NA	NA	TRBV7-2	TRBJ1-5	CASSLDSVQPQHF	TGTGCCAGCAGCTTAGACAGTGTTCAGCCCCAGCATTTT
NA	NA	TRBV6-5	TRBJ1-2	CASSWDRGYGYTF	TGTGCCAGCAGCTGGGATAGGGGCTATGGCTACACCTTC